This TCR beta chain comes out of a study of cytomegalovirus exposure and HLA in healthy donors. This clone appeared once. This table comes from immunoSEQ multiplex PCR, and its TCRdb copy is limited to in-frame clones, with some not included. The data hold around 140,000 clones, with 94% observed a single time. CDR3 length equals 16 residues. V dropped 6 bases and J dropped 3; count of bases not matched to a gene: 12. Germline V gene sequence: CDR1 MDHEN, CDR2 SYDVKM. The sequence was collected from a man aged 18-30 years in good health and CMV-seropositive. Source material: PBMCs. The V call is TRBV28, the J call TRBJ1-2, with 8 bases fitting TRBD1. The CDR3 region has the DNA TGTGCCAGCAGGACCGCAGGGGGCGCCAAAGACTATGGCTACACCTTC. Protein sequence: CASRTAGGAKDYGYTF.